The 22 T cell receptor beta chains below all came from one sample that was sequenced in a study of cytomegalovirus exposure and HLA in healthy donors. Vbeta (60) and Jbeta (13) primers were used in the PCR. Only in-frame clones appear in the TCRdb table, and some are missing; sequencing was by immunoSEQ multiplex PCR. The profile covers under 200,000 clones, with nearly 80% appearing a single time and about 6% taken by the ten largest. Sequencing was performed on PBMCs. The receptors shown here come from a woman under 40 in good health and CMV-seropositive.

In its sample, this clone was seen many times. The chain employs TRBV5-1 and TRBJ1-1, with D maybe TRBD1 (6 bases). Germline-derived CDR1 and CDR2 are SGHRS and YFSETQ. V lost 0 bases and J 13 bases, leaving 16 bases between the germline ends. The CDR3 loop spans 13 amino acids. CDR3 in DNA: TGCGCCAGCAGCTTGGCTTCTGGGACATTTGGTTTCTTT. Encoded protein: CASSLASGTFGFF.

Only one count was recorded for this clone. The chain combines TRBV23-1 with TRBJ1-5; 7 nucleotides match TRBD1. TRBV23-1 is designated an ORF whose function remains uncertain. The CDR3 runs to 12 residues. After removal of 10 bases from V and 5 bases from J, the junction contained 5 bases not matched to a gene. The CDR3: CANRTGDQPQHF. The DNA of the CDR3 is TGCGCCAACCGCACAGGGGATCAGCCCCAGCATTTT.

V and J are TRBV5-1 and TRBJ2-3; possible D gene TRBD1, 6 bases. The germline V gene encodes CDR1 SGHRS and CDR2 YFSETQ. The ends were cut back, 0 bases at V and 14 bases at J, with 22 bases in the middle. CDR3 length equals 15 residues. The CDR3 DNA reads TGCGCCAGCAGCTTGGCGGCAGGGGAATCCACCGGAGGGTATTTT. It specifies CASSLAAGESTGGYF.

The genes are TRBV2 and TRBJ1-4, with a possible D match to TRBD1 (5 bases). V was clipped by 4 bases and J by 6 bases, with 15 bases between them. Germline V gene data show CDR1 as SNHLY and CDR2 as FYNNEI. The CDR3 consists of 15 residues. This CDR3 reads CASSGGGIGYEKLFF. The CDR3 bases are TGTGCCAGCAGTGGGGGGGGTATCGGATATGAAAAACTGTTTTTT.

The chain combines TRBV28 with TRBJ2-7, with TRBD2 matching over 9 bases. Germline CDR1 MDHEN, CDR2 SYDVKM. The V gene end was trimmed by 5 bases and the J gene end by 4 bases; junction bases not matched to a gene: 6. This CDR3 has 14 residues. The CDR3 sequence is CASSLSGSGYEQYF. Here the CDR3 DNA reads TGTGCCAGCAGTCTTAGCGGGAGCGGTTACGAGCAGTACTTC.

The genes are TRBV10-3 and TRBJ2-1; tentatively, D is TRBD2 (6 bases). Per the germline V gene, CDR1 is ENHRY and CDR2 is SYGVKD. The V end was cut by 5 bases, the J end by 3 bases, with 14 bases between. The CDR3 consists of 15 residues. The CDR3 here is CAISSKTGGYNEQFF. Written as DNA, the CDR3 is TGTGCCATCAGTTCGAAAACCGGGGGCTACAATGAGCAGTTCTTC.

The chain uses TRBV7-2 and TRBJ2-1, with a weak D call TRBD2 (6 bases). The CDR3 covers 14 residues. Germline-derived CDR1 and CDR2 are SGHTA and FQGNSA. V lost 0 bases, J lost 5 bases, and 8 bases lay in between. The CDR3 here is CASSLASGNNEQFF. For the CDR3, the DNA is TGTGCCAGCAGCTTAGCTAGCGGAAACAATGAGCAGTTCTTC.

V is TRBV5-4 and J is TRBJ2-7, with 9 bases that match TRBD2. Trimming removed 4 bases from V and 6 bases from J; junction bases left unmatched: 14. The CDR3 extends over 16 amino acids. The germline gives CDR1 SGHNT, CDR2 YYREEE (reference sequence). The CDR3 nucleotides are TGTGCCAGCAGCCCCAGGGCTAGCGGGAATCCCTCCGAGCAGTACTTC. Translating gives CASSPRASGNPSEQYF.

The rearrangement uses TRBV19 and TRBJ2-7; D call uncertain. V was trimmed by 4 bases and J by 3 bases, leaving 7 bases between them. The germline CDR1 and CDR2 sequences are LNHDA and SQIVND (reference sequence). The length of the CDR3 is 12 residues. In DNA, the CDR3 is TGTGCCAGTAGTAGCAGTGACTACGAGCAGTACTTC. Its translation is CASSSSDYEQYF.

The J gene is TRBJ1-1, the V gene TRBV6-1; no firm D call. This CDR3 region has 14 residues. Deletions cut 5 bases from V and 1 base from J, with 11 bases between. Germline V gives CDR1 MNHNS, CDR2 SASEGT. CDR3 bases: TGTGCCAGCAGTATCTCCCTAAGGAACACTGAAGCTTTCTTT. It encodes CASSISLRNTEAFF.

The rearrangement uses TRBV25-1 and TRBJ1-4; perhaps TRBD1 as D (6 bases). Per germline, CDR1 MGHDK and CDR2 SYGVNS. Trimming stripped 3 bases from V and 8 bases from J, with 13 bases between. This CDR3 contains 14 residues. The CDR3: CASSEVQGREKLFF. The DNA of the CDR3 is TGTGCCAGCAGTGAGGTTCAGGGGCGAGAAAAACTGTTTTTT.

The chain uses TRBV4-1 and TRBJ2-4, with 9 positions matching TRBD1. This CDR3 spans 14 amino acids. Looked up from germline, CDR1 is MGHRA and CDR2 is YSYEKL. V dropped 4 bases and J dropped 8; count of bases not matched to a gene: 6. The CDR3 sequence is CASSRGQGWDIQYF. CDR3 bases: TGCGCCAGCAGCCGAGGACAGGGGTGGGACATTCAGTACTTC.

The V call is TRBV28, the J call TRBJ1-2; D is uncertain. V shed 3 bases and J shed 7 bases, with 12 bases lying between them. This CDR3 has 13 amino acids. CDR1 is MDHEN and CDR2 is SYDVKM in the germline V gene. CDR3 sequence reads: CASSFRSIRGYTF. DNA for the CDR3: TGTGCCAGCAGTTTTCGGAGTATTCGTGGCTACACCTTC.

There are a few counts of this clone. The chain employs TRBV18 and TRBJ1-1; TRBD1 agrees at 7 bases. The germline V gene encodes CDR1 KGHSH and CDR2 LQKENI. CDR3 length equals 18 residues. V trimming: 3 bases; J trimming: 0 bases; junction bases outside the gene matches: 13. The CDR3 bases are TGTGCCAGCTCACCCGCGGAATCGCAGGGGGGCATGAACACTGAAGCTTTCTTT. Encoded protein: CASSPAESQGGMNTEAFF.

This chain uses TRBV12-5 with TRBJ2-2, with 11 positions matching TRBD2. V gave up 5 bases and J gave up 5 bases; unmatched junction bases: 1. The CDR3 contains 14 residues. CDR1 is LGHNT, CDR2 FRNRAP, per germline. In DNA form, the CDR3 reads TGTGCTAGTGGTACTAGCGGGAGTACCGGGGAGCTGTTTTTT. It encodes CASGTSGSTGELFF.

V and J are TRBV19 and TRBJ1-1, with a tentative D call TRBD1 (5 bases). The CDR3 extends over 14 amino acids. The germline V and J ends were trimmed by 3 bases and 3 bases, with 11 bases remaining between them. CDR1 is LNHDA, CDR2 SQIVND, per germline (reference sequence). The CDR3 spells CASSIQGRDTEAFF. CDR3 sequence (DNA): TGTGCCAGTAGTATCCAGGGAAGGGACACTGAAGCTTTCTTT.

The rearrangement joins TRBV7-8 to TRBJ1-1; 9 bases fit TRBD1. Trimming removed 4 bases from V and 9 bases from J; junction bases left unmatched: 12. The CDR3 runs 15 residues. The germline V gene has CDR1 SGHVS and CDR2 FQNEAQ. The CDR3 sequence is CASSSQSRQGVQAFF. In DNA form, the CDR3 reads TGTGCCAGCAGCTCCCAATCTAGACAGGGGGTTCAAGCTTTCTTT. Full variable domain (missing parts from reference TRBV7-8 and TRBJ1-1): GAGVSQSPRYKVAKRGQDVALRCDPISGHVSLFWYQQALGQGPEFLTYFQNEAQLDKSGLPSDRFFAERPEGSVSTLKIQRTQQEDSAVYLCASSSQSRQGVQAFFGQGTRLTVV.

The chain uses TRBV28 and TRBJ2-2; no clear D. CDR1 is MDHEN, CDR2 SYDVKM, per germline. Trimming left V 5 bases short and J 2 bases short, with 9 bases between. CDR3 size: 14 residues. CDR3 coding DNA: TGTGCCAGCAGTGGAGCCCCCAACACCGGGGAGCTGTTTTTT. Protein sequence: CASSGAPNTGELFF.

The chain employs TRBV6-5 and TRBJ1-6; D call uncertain. CDR3 length equals 14 residues. V was trimmed by 7 bases and J by 9 bases, leaving 16 bases between them. The germline gives CDR1 MNHEY, CDR2 SVGAGI. The CDR3 protein is CASKGEMGSSPLHF. The DNA for the CDR3 is TGTGCCAGCAAAGGAGAAATGGGTAGTTCACCCCTCCACTTT.

This clone has only one observation. The chain employs TRBV7-9 and TRBJ1-1, with D tentatively TRBD1 (6 bases). The CDR3 consists of 15 residues. V gave up 4 bases and J gave up 1 base, with 13 bases separating them. Germline CDR1 and CDR2: SEHNR and FQNEAQ (reference sequence). Here the CDR3 DNA reads TGTGCCAGCAGCTCCAGAGGGACATCGAACACTGAAGCTTTCTTT. This encodes CASSSRGTSNTEAFF.

The rearrangement joins TRBV5-1 to TRBJ2-1; the match to TRBD1 covers 7 bases. The CDR3 spans 14 residues. Looked up from germline, CDR1 is SGHRS and CDR2 is YFSETQ. After removal of 1 base from V and 8 bases from J, the junction contained 6 bases not matched to a gene. DNA of the CDR3: TGCGCCAGCAGCTTGACGGACAGGTTCGATGAGCAGTTCTTC. Its translation: CASSLTDRFDEQFF.

The CDR3 sequence: CASSQDWLAGERSYNEQFF. CDR3 DNA sequence: TGTGCCAGCAGCCAAGACTGGCTAGCGGGAGAACGGTCCTACAATGAGCAGTTCTTC. This chain links TRBV4-2 with TRBJ2-1, with 10 bases matching TRBD2. Germline trimming cut 0 bases from V and 1 base from J; bases unmatched to any gene: 9. The germline gives CDR1 LGHNA, CDR2 YNFKEQ. This CDR3 spans 19 amino acids.